The next 30 T cell receptor beta chains were all read from a single sample in a study of cytomegalovirus exposure and HLA in healthy donors. PCR involved 60 Vbeta and 13 Jbeta primers. Clones were read by immunoSEQ multiplex PCR, and TCRdb kept only the in-frame ones, dropping some. The table records a few hundred thousand clones, almost 85% of them present only once. Source material: PBMCs. The origin of the receptors is a woman aged 40 to 50 in good health and CMV-seropositive.

This clone was seen a few times. The rearrangement uses TRBV5-6 and TRBJ2-7; 9 positions match TRBD2. This CDR3 spans 14 amino acids. Germline V gives CDR1 SGHDT, CDR2 YYEEEE. Losses at the gene ends were 2 bases for V and 2 bases for J; bases not matched to a gene: 2. CDR3 in amino acids: CASSLAGGTYEQYF. In nucleotides, the CDR3 is TGTGCCAGCAGCTTAGCGGGAGGAACCTACGAGCAGTACTTC.

The CDR3 here is CASSQLADTEAFF. The CDR3 DNA is TGTGCCAGCAGCCAATTAGCGGACACTGAAGCTTTCTTT. The rearrangement joins TRBV14 to TRBJ1-1; D is uncertain. The CDR3 totals 13 residues. Germline assignment: CDR1 SGHDN and CDR2 FVKESK. V was shortened by 2 bases and J by 3 bases, with 7 bases between the two germline ends.

V gene TRBV4-1 combines with J gene TRBJ2-5, with 9 bases lining up with TRBD2. Germline V gene lookup returns CDR1 MGHRA and CDR2 YSYEKL. The CDR3 length is 15 residues. The J segment lost 1 base and the V segment lost 3 bases, leaving 3 bases of the junction unmatched. CDR3 nucleotide sequence: TGCGCCAGCAGCCACCCGACTAGCGGCCAAGAGACCCAGTACTTC. Translation: CASSHPTSGQETQYF.

V gene TRBV15 combines with J gene TRBJ1-5, with 7 nucleotides matching TRBD1. The V segment lost 5 bases and the J segment 3 bases; nucleotides outside the gene matches: 10. The germline CDR1 and CDR2 sequences are LNHNV and YYDKDF (reference sequence). The CDR3 loop spans 16 amino acids. CDR3 DNA: TGTGCCACCAGCCGGGATCCGGGACAGTTCAATCAGCCCCAGCATTTT. It is translated as CATSRDPGQFNQPQHF.

This clone was detected only once. The gene calls are TRBV6-1 and TRBJ1-2, with D tentatively TRBD1 (6 bases). This CDR3 is built from 15 residues. Looked up from germline, CDR1 is MNHNS and CDR2 is SASEGT. The V gene lost 4 bases and the J gene lost 4 bases, with 16 bases spanning the gap. The CDR3 nucleotides are TGTGCCAGCAGTGGGGCGGCAGGGGAAATCTATGGCTACACCTTC. Protein product: CASSGAAGEIYGYTF.

The J gene is TRBJ2-3, the V gene TRBV7-3; D may be TRBD2 (6 bases). In germline, CDR1 is SGHTA, CDR2 FQGTGA. V was pared by 6 bases and J by 5 bases, with 21 bases between. The CDR3 is 16 residues long. The CDR3 protein is CASSLLIGGGGDTQYF. DNA of the CDR3: TGTGCCAGCAGTCTTCTCATTGGGGGAGGTGGAGATACGCAGTATTTT.

V is TRBV19 and J is TRBJ2-2; 9 positions agree with TRBD1. Germline V gives CDR1 LNHDA, CDR2 SQIVND (reference sequence). This CDR3 comprises 14 residues. V lost 7 bases and J lost 7; bases outside the gene matches: 7. The CDR3, as DNA: TGTGCCAGTAACCGGGACAGGGCTTTCGGGGAGCTGTTTTTT. This sequence encodes CASNRDRAFGELFF.

The rearrangement uses TRBV11-2 and TRBJ2-5; 9 bases map to TRBD1. V lost 5 bases and J lost 5; bases outside the gene matches: 6. Germline assignment: CDR1 SGHAT and CDR2 FQNNGV. This CDR3 is built from 14 residues. CDR3 loop: CASSTGQGGETQYF. The CDR3 bases are TGTGCCAGCAGCACGGGACAGGGTGGGGAGACCCAGTACTTC.

The chain carries TRBV28 and TRBJ2-1, with 7 positions matching TRBD1. This CDR3 spans 15 amino acids. The V segment lost 3 bases and the J segment 2 bases; nucleotides outside the gene matches: 4. Germline loops: CDR1 MDHEN, CDR2 SYDVKM. Here the CDR3 reads CASSLGQGAYNEQFF. DNA for the CDR3: TGTGCCAGCAGTTTGGGGCAGGGGGCCTACAATGAGCAGTTCTTC.

V gene TRBV7-2 combines with J gene TRBJ2-7; 11 nucleotides line up with TRBD2. The CDR3 runs to 14 residues. Unmatched junction bases numbered 12, after V lost 10 bases and J lost 7 bases. Germline CDR1 SGHTA, CDR2 FQGNSA. CDR3 sequence (DNA): TGTGCCACAGCCCTACTAGCGGGAGACCCTGAGCAGTACTTC. Translation: CATALLAGDPEQYF. Full variable domain (missing parts from reference TRBV7-2 and TRBJ2-7): GAGVSQSPSNKVTEKGKDVELRCDPISGHTALYWYRQSLGQGLEFLIYFQGNSAPDKSGLPSDRFSAERTGGSVSTLTIQRTQQEDSAVYLCATALLAGDPEQYFGPGTRLTVT.

The chain combines TRBV9 with TRBJ1-2; D ambiguous. The length of the CDR3 is 11 residues. The germline gives CDR1 SGDLS, CDR2 YYNGEE. V was shortened by 4 bases and J by 9 bases, with 10 bases between the two germline ends. Here the CDR3 DNA reads TGTGCCAGCAGCACCACCAGGCGCTACACCTTC. It codes for CASSTTRRYTF.

This chain uses TRBV7-9 with TRBJ1-4; the match to TRBD1 covers 11 bases. The germline V gene encodes CDR1 SEHNR and CDR2 FQNEAQ (reference sequence). This CDR3 has 15 residues. The J segment lost 8 bases and the V segment lost 3 bases, leaving 5 bases of the junction unmatched. CDR3 amino acids: CASSFGQGAIEKLFF. Here the CDR3 DNA reads TGTGCCAGCAGCTTCGGACAGGGGGCGATAGAAAAACTGTTTTTT.

The chain combines TRBV7-6 with TRBJ2-1; a weak D match, TRBD2 (6 bases). Germline CDR1 SGHVS, CDR2 FNYEAQ. V shed 5 bases and J shed 10 bases, with 15 bases lying between them. The CDR3 is 13 amino acids. Here the CDR3 reads CASSVTGVGEQFF. CDR3 nucleotide sequence: TGTGCCAGCAGCGTTACGGGAGTAGGGGAGCAGTTCTTC. The full variable domain, in which reference TRBV7-6 and TRBJ2-1 provide the parts outside the CDR3, is GAGVSQSPRYKVTKRGQDVALRCDPISGHVSLYWYRQALGQGPEFLTYFNYEAQQDKSGLPNDRFSAERPEGSISTLTIQRTEQRDSAMYRCASSVTGVGEQFFGPGTRLTVL.

This clone was picked up a small number of times. This sequence joins TRBV18 and TRBJ1-5, with D possibly matching TRBD1 (5 bases). CDR1 KGHSH and CDR2 LQKENI come from the germline V gene. This CDR3 contains 16 residues. V dropped 4 bases and J dropped 2 bases, with 15 bases sitting between them. As DNA, the CDR3 is TGTGCCAGCTCACTCGTTGGAGGGACGGGCAATCAGCCCCAGCATTTT. Translated: CASSLVGGTGNQPQHF.

The genes are TRBV30 and TRBJ2-3, with a tentative D call TRBD1 (6 bases). The CDR3 loop spans 14 amino acids. Germline V gene lookup returns CDR1 GTSNPN and CDR2 SVGIG (reference sequence). V shed 4 bases and J shed 3 bases, with 14 bases lying between them. DNA of the CDR3: TGTGCCTGGACGCAAGGACAGCTTACAGATACGCAGTATTTT. Translation gives CAWTQGQLTDTQYF.

J is TRBJ2-3 and V is TRBV5-4; 7 nucleotides line up with TRBD1. The germline V gene has CDR1 SGHNT and CDR2 YYREEE (reference sequence). With 3 bases clipped from V and 3 bases from J, the junction kept 7 bases outside the gene matches. The CDR3 consists of 15 residues. Here the CDR3 DNA reads TGTGCCAGCAGCTCCATGGGACAGAATACAGATACGCAGTATTTT. Protein product: CASSSMGQNTDTQYF.

This chain links TRBV9 with TRBJ2-7, with D perhaps TRBD2 (5 bases). V shed 0 bases and J shed 3 bases, with 10 bases lying between them. The length of the CDR3 is 14 residues. Germline CDR1 reads SGDLS; CDR2 reads YYNGEE. Written as DNA, the CDR3 is TGTGCCAGCAGCGTAGGGCCGGGGTTCTACGAGCAGTACTTC. This gives the protein CASSVGPGFYEQYF.

The chain recombines TRBV29-1 with TRBJ2-7, with D possibly being TRBD1 (6 bases). Trimming shortened V by 8 bases and J by 7 bases, and 18 bases separated the two germline ends. Per germline, CDR1 SQVTM and CDR2 ANQGSEA. The CDR3 spans 12 residues. This CDR3 reads CSLGDTVEEQYF. As DNA, the CDR3 is TGCAGCCTAGGGGACACGGTAGAAGAGCAGTACTTC.

The chain links TRBV21-1 to TRBJ2-7; no check of the table's D call, TRBD2, against the DNA was made. TRBV21-1 is classified as a pseudogene. This CDR3 spans 18 amino acids. The CDR3 DNA reads as TGTGCCAGCAGCAAAGTTTCGCCTAGCGGGAGAATCGCCTACGAGCAGTACTTC. Its protein product is CASSKVSPSGRIAYEQYF.

The chain joins TRBV19 to TRBJ2-4, with D perhaps matching TRBD2 (5 bases). The V and J ends lost 3 bases and 5 bases respectively, with 11 bases between them. The CDR3 covers 14 residues. Germline CDR1 is LNHDA and CDR2 is SQIVND (reference sequence). CDR3 in amino acids: CASSMGEVENIQYF. The DNA for the CDR3 is TGTGCCAGTAGTATGGGAGAGGTGGAAAACATTCAGTACTTC. The full variable domain, with the rest looked up from reference TRBV19 and TRBJ2-4, is DGGITQSPKYLFRKEGQNVTLSCEQNLNHDAMYWYRQDPGQGLRLIYYSQIVNDFQKGDIAEGYSVSREKKESFPLTVTSAQKNPTAFYLCASSMGEVENIQYFGAGTRLSVL.

The rearrangement uses TRBV11-3 and TRBJ2-3; 14 bases are a match to TRBD2. Germline V gene data show CDR1 as SGHNT and CDR2 as YENEEA. The CDR3 totals 18 residues. The ends lost 4 bases at V and 14 bases at J; junction bases unmatched: 20. In DNA form, the CDR3 reads TGTGCCAGCAGCTCCCGGCCCGGGACTAGCGGGAGTTTGCCCACGAGGTATTTT. This sequence encodes CASSSRPGTSGSLPTRYF.

The J gene is TRBJ2-4, the V gene TRBV6-1, with D unresolved. The germline gives CDR1 MNHNS, CDR2 SASEGT. This CDR3 region has 15 residues. Trimming removed 7 bases at V and 0 bases at J, with 13 bases between. The chain's CDR3 is CASTEARLAKNIQYF. The CDR3 DNA follows: TGTGCCAGCACGGAAGCGCGTCTAGCCAAAAACATTCAGTACTTC.

The chain is built from TRBV28 and TRBJ1-1; 8 bases are shared with TRBD1. V lost 4 bases and J lost 1; bases outside the gene matches: 5. Germline V lookup: CDR1 MDHEN, CDR2 SYDVKM. The CDR3 is made up of 15 amino acids. CDR3 residues: CASSSPGGWNTEAFF. The DNA of the CDR3 is TGTGCCAGCAGTTCCCCAGGGGGCTGGAACACTGAAGCTTTCTTT.

The DNA of the CDR3 is TGTGCCAGCAGGCCCGGACTAGCGAACTACAATGAGCAGTTCTTC. Translation gives CASRPGLANYNEQFF. The chain carries TRBV6-5 and TRBJ2-1, with 9 bases aligning to TRBD2. The CDR3 has 15 residues. V lost 6 bases and J lost 3; bases outside the gene matches: 6. CDR1 is MNHEY, CDR2 SVGAGI, per germline.

The gene calls are TRBV19 and TRBJ1-2, with D possibly matching TRBD1 (5 bases). Germline V gene lookup returns CDR1 LNHDA and CDR2 SQIVND (reference sequence). This CDR3 is built from 16 residues. V was clipped by 0 bases and J by 2 bases, with 13 bases between them. CDR3 sequence reads: CASSIEQGVRNYGYTF. CDR3 sequence (DNA): TGTGCCAGTAGTATAGAGCAGGGTGTAAGGAACTATGGCTACACCTTC.

The chain links TRBV11-2 to TRBJ2-7, with 10 positions matching TRBD1. Germline V lookup: CDR1 SGHAT, CDR2 FQNNGV. V shed 5 bases and J 6 bases; nucleotides not matched to a gene: 13. There are 16 residues in the CDR3. CDR3: CASSRNPGQGSAEQYF. CDR3 DNA: TGTGCCAGCAGCCGAAATCCGGGACAGGGGTCCGCCGAGCAGTACTTC.

The CDR3 DNA reads as TGCAGCGTTGAAGATTCGACTTGGGGACAGGGGAGGCTAAATTCAGATACGCAGTATTTT. Its protein product is CSVEDSTWGQGRLNSDTQYF. The rearrangement links TRBV29-1 to TRBJ2-3; TRBD1 matches 10 bases. CDR3 size: 20 residues. The J segment lost 4 bases and the V segment lost 0 bases, leaving 19 bases of the junction unmatched. Looked up from germline, CDR1 is SQVTM and CDR2 is ANQGSEA.

The DNA of the CDR3 is TGTGCCAGCAGCGAACCGGGACAGGGAGCCCTATTAGCCAAAAACATTCAGTACTTC. This encodes CASSEPGQGALLAKNIQYF. V gene TRBV2 combines with J gene TRBJ2-4; 9 positions match TRBD1. This CDR3 is built from 19 residues. Germline V gene sequence: CDR1 SNHLY, CDR2 FYNNEI. After removal of 6 bases from V and 0 bases from J, the junction contained 15 bases not matched to a gene. Combining the CDR3 with reference TRBV2 and TRBJ2-4 gives the whole variable domain EPEVTQTPSHQVTQMGQEVILRCVPISNHLYFYWYRQILGQKVEFLVSFYNNEISEKSEIFDDQFSVERPDGSNFTLKIRSTKLEDSAMYFCASSEPGQGALLAKNIQYFGAGTRLSVL.

J is TRBJ1-3 and V is TRBV18; 7 nucleotides agree with TRBD1. This CDR3 region has 14 residues. The V and J ends lost 4 bases and 2 bases, in that order; junction bases with no gene match: 2. CDR1 is KGHSH and CDR2 is LQKENI in the germline V gene. Here the CDR3 reads CASSLDRAGNTIYF. The CDR3 nucleotides are TGTGCCAGCTCACTCGACAGGGCTGGAAACACCATATATTTT.

This clone is a singleton in its sample. This chain uses TRBV6-5 with TRBJ1-1, with TRBD1 as a possible D gene (6 bases). Trimming removed 8 bases at V and 1 base at J, with 17 bases between. Germline lookup yields CDR1 MNHEY and CDR2 SVGAGI. CDR3 length equals 15 residues. The CDR3 loop is CASLMGGGRNTEAFF. The CDR3 nucleotides read TGTGCCAGCCTCATGGGAGGGGGAAGGAACACTGAAGCTTTCTTT.